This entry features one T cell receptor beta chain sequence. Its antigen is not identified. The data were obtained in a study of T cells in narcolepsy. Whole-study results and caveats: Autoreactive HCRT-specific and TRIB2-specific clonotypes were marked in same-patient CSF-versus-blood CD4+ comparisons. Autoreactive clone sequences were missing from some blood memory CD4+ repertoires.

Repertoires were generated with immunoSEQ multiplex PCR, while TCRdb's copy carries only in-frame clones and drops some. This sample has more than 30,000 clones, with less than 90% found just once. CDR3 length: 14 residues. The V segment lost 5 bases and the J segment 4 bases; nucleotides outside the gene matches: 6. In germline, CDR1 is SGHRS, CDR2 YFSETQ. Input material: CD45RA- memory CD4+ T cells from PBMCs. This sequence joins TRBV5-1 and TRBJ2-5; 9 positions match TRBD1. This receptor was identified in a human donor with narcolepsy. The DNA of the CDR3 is TGCGCCAGCAGTTACGGACAGGGGAGAGAGACCCAGTACTTC. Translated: CASSYGQGRETQYF.